The TCR beta chain under discussion was sequenced for a study of blood T cell repertoires in COVID-19. Overall study: Samples taken during acute and convalescent COVID-19 were collected in the United States, Italy and Spain. Nucleic acid was either cDNA or gDNA, and it came from T cells, B-cell-depleted T cells, or PBMCs.

This CDR3 has 16 amino acids. The germline V gene encodes CDR1 KGHSH and CDR2 LQKENI. Germline trimming cut 0 bases from V and 5 bases from J; bases unmatched to any gene: 4. The method was immunoSEQ multiplex PCR; TCRdb's version includes in-frame clones alone and lacks a portion of them. This table holds about 13,000 clones, approximately 91% found once. What was sequenced was peripheral blood. This chain links TRBV18 with TRBJ1-5; 10 bases match TRBD1. The TCR was taken from a human donor in a cohort sampled during active COVID-19. The CDR3 protein is CASSPPLDRGDQPQHF. The CDR3 DNA sequence: TGTGCCAGCTCACCACCCCTGGACAGGGGGGATCAGCCCCAGCATTTT.